These 12 T cell receptor beta chains were sequenced from one sample in a study of cytomegalovirus exposure and HLA in healthy donors. PCR primers comprised 60 Vbeta and 13 Jbeta primers. Profiling relied on immunoSEQ multiplex PCR, and the TCRdb table lists in-frame clones only, not all of them. The table includes approximately 140,000 clones, about four fifths detected once. Material: PBMCs. These receptor sequences come from a man aged 18 to 29 in good health and CMV-seronegative.

The J gene is TRBJ1-2, the V gene TRBV11-3; D is perhaps TRBD1 (6 bases). CDR1 is SGHNT and CDR2 is YENEEA in the germline V gene. V dropped 3 bases and J dropped 2 bases, with 7 bases sitting between them. This CDR3 contains 13 residues. CDR3 sequence: CASSFRGNYGYTF. The CDR3 DNA reads TGTGCCAGCAGCTTTAGGGGGAACTATGGCTACACCTTC.

J is TRBJ1-2 and V is TRBV27; 7 bases line up with TRBD1. The CDR3 covers 17 residues. V lost 3 bases and J lost 3; bases outside the gene matches: 13. CDR1 is MNHEY, CDR2 SMNVEV, per germline (reference sequence). Here the CDR3 reads CASSFHGRGLGDYGYTF. The CDR3 DNA reads as TGTGCCAGCAGTTTTCACGGAAGGGGGCTGGGTGACTATGGCTACACCTTC.

CDR3: CASSQMAAGGYGYTF. The CDR3 coding sequence is TGTGCCAGCAGTCAGATGGCAGCCGGCGGCTATGGCTACACCTTC. The V gene is TRBV28, the J gene TRBJ1-2, with unresolved D. V dropped 5 bases and J dropped 4 bases, with 17 bases sitting between them. The germline gives CDR1 MDHEN, CDR2 SYDVKM. CDR3 size: 15 residues.

The chain combines TRBV27 with TRBJ2-7; TRBD1 aligns across 7 bases. V gave up 2 bases and J gave up 3 bases; unmatched junction bases: 1. The CDR3 length is 13 residues. Germline lookup yields CDR1 MNHEY and CDR2 SMNVEV (reference sequence). The CDR3 DNA reads TGTGCCAGCAGTTTAGGACAGGTCTACGAGCAGTACTTC. Its protein is CASSLGQVYEQYF.

This chain links TRBV4-3 with TRBJ2-5; 8 positions agree with TRBD1. Germline assignment: CDR1 LGHNA and CDR2 YSLEER. The CDR3 length is 15 residues. Trimming removed 3 bases from V and 3 bases from J; junction bases left unmatched: 6. CDR3 nucleotide sequence: TGCGCCAGCAGCCAGGATTGGGACAGGAAAGAGACCCAGTACTTC. It specifies CASSQDWDRKETQYF.

The chain combines TRBV14 with TRBJ2-3; no firm D call. The germline gives CDR1 SGHDN, CDR2 FVKESK. The V end was cut by 1 base, the J end by 4 bases, with 9 bases between. This CDR3 is built from 14 residues. CDR3 nucleotides: TGTGCCAGCAGCCAAGGCGGTGCCCCAGATACGCAGTATTTT. It encodes CASSQGGAPDTQYF. The complete variable domain, with remaining parts taken from reference TRBV14 and TRBJ2-3, reads EAGVTQFPSHSVIEKGQTVTLRCDPISGHDNLYWYRRVMGKEIKFLLHFVKESKQDESGMPNNRFLAERTGGTYSTLKVQPAELEDSGVYFCASSQGGAPDTQYFGPGTRLTVL.

V usage is TRBV10-2 and J usage is TRBJ2-1; D ambiguous. V lost 8 bases, J lost 6 bases, and 14 bases lay in between. The CDR3 spans 13 residues. CDR1 is WSHSY and CDR2 is SAAADI in the germline V gene. CDR3 nucleotide sequence: TGCGCCAGCTGCGAAGTTAACGTCAATGAGCAGTTCTTC. Translating gives CASCEVNVNEQFF.

This chain connects TRBV27 to TRBJ2-7, with 7 bases fitting TRBD2. CDR1 and CDR2 from the germline V gene are MNHEY and SMNVEV (reference sequence). V dropped 2 bases and J dropped 5; count of bases not matched to a gene: 9. The CDR3 is 15 residues long. This CDR3 is CASSLVGEGRDEQYF. CDR3 DNA sequence: TGTGCCAGCAGTTTAGTGGGGGAGGGGAGGGACGAGCAGTACTTC.

V gene TRBV15 combines with J gene TRBJ1-1, with D hard to call. The germline V gene encodes CDR1 LNHNV and CDR2 YYDKDF (reference sequence). CDR3 length: 13 residues. Trimming left V 5 bases short and J 5 bases short, with 12 bases between. Here the CDR3 reads CATSDGSGTEAFF. The CDR3 DNA is TGTGCCACCAGCGACGGATCGGGGACTGAAGCTTTCTTT.

This sequence joins TRBV5-4 and TRBJ1-2, with 9 bases identical to TRBD1. Per germline, CDR1 SGHNT and CDR2 YYREEE (reference sequence). After removal of 5 bases from V and 7 bases from J, the junction contained 9 bases not matched to a gene. The CDR3 consists of 14 residues. In nucleotides, the CDR3 is TGTGCCAGCAGAACGACCGGGACAGGGCCTGGCTACACCTTC. Its protein is CASRTTGTGPGYTF. Drawing the rest from reference TRBV5-4 and TRBJ1-2, the complete variable domain is ETGVTQSPTHLIKTRGQQVTLRCSSQSGHNTVSWYQQALGQGPQFIFQYYREEENGRGNFPPRFSGLQFPNYSSELNVNALELDDSALYLCASRTTGTGPGYTFGSGTRLTVV.

The chain has TRBV10-3 and TRBJ2-3; the D gene is possibly TRBD2 (6 bases). Trimming pared 2 bases from V and 3 bases from J, leaving 12 bases between. The CDR3 consists of 15 residues. The germline V gene encodes CDR1 ENHRY and CDR2 SYGVKD. CDR3: CAISETRRVTDTQYF. Written as DNA, the CDR3 is TGTGCCATCAGTGAGACTCGGAGGGTTACAGATACGCAGTATTTT.

Only a few counts were recorded for this clone. The rearrangement links TRBV6-5 to TRBJ1-5, with D unclear. From germline, CDR1 is MNHEY and CDR2 SVGAGI. The CDR3 length is 14 residues. Trimming removed 2 bases at V and 5 bases at J, with 10 bases between. CDR3 region: CASSYGGPDQPQHF. The CDR3, as DNA: TGTGCCAGCAGTTACGGAGGGCCGGATCAGCCCCAGCATTTT.